The subject of this entry is one T cell receptor beta chain. Its target is not known. V shed 4 bases and J shed 5 bases, with 12 bases lying between them. Germline lookup yields CDR1 LGHNA and CDR2 YNFKEQ. The CDR3 spans 13 residues. The data were obtained in a study of T-cell memory formation after mild COVID-19. Across the whole study: Largely, TCR clusters stayed within a single donor.

TCRdb fed the 5' RACE reads into MiXCR, producing one record per CDR3 protein. The data show 220,000 or so distinct CDR3 sequences, more than 8% seen once. Overall study findings and caveats: Most CD4+ clones that shrank were in CM and EM, while CD8+ ones turned up in EMRA. Researchers found some responding clones in pre-infection memory, a sign that cross-reactive memory joined. Whereas later expanders leaned CD4+, clones contracting day 15 to 85 showed a balanced CD4/CD8 makeup.

The V call is TRBV4-2, the J call TRBJ2-7, with a possible D match to TRBD1 (5 bases). Material for sequencing was PBMCs or a T cell subset sorted from them (not recorded which). The sequence came from a young man who had mild COVID-19 (a few samples of this study predate the infection). Cell type and time point are not known. This CDR3 is CASSPQQGDEQYF. CDR3 nucleotides: TGTGCCAGCAGCCCCCAGCAGGGCGACGAGCAGTACTTC.